The 9 T cell receptor beta chains below all came from one sample that was sequenced in a study of blood T cell repertoires in COVID-19. TCRdb's table, derived via immunoSEQ multiplex PCR, lists solely in-frame clones and lacks some. The top ten hold more than 1.5% of the sample, which has around 120,000 clones, 75% to 90% seen once. Sequenced sample: peripheral blood. The receptors shown here come from a man in his 70s with acute or convalescent COVID-19.

In its sample, this clone was seen a few times. The chain employs TRBV5-1 and TRBJ2-7, with TRBD2 matching 10 bases. This CDR3 has 18 residues. Looked up from germline, CDR1 is SGHRS and CDR2 is YFSETQ. J lost 3 bases, V lost 4 bases, and 16 bases had no gene match. DNA for the CDR3: TGCGCCAGCAGCGAAGGACTAGCGGTACCCCCCCTCTACTACGAGCAGTACTTC. This encodes CASSEGLAVPPLYYEQYF.

The chain uses TRBV19 and TRBJ1-6; D is unresolved. The CDR3 totals 17 residues. The V gene lost 3 bases and the J gene lost 0 bases, with 12 bases spanning the gap. Germline CDR1 LNHDA, CDR2 SQIVND (reference sequence). CDR3 loop: CASSILAESSYNSPLHF. CDR3 sequence (DNA): TGTGCCAGTAGTATTCTGGCAGAAAGCTCCTATAATTCACCCCTCCACTTT. Combining the CDR3 with reference TRBV19 and TRBJ1-6 gives the whole variable domain DGGITQSPKYLFRKEGQNVTLSCEQNLNHDAMYWYRQDPGQGLRLIYYSQIVNDFQKGDIAEGYSVSREKKESFPLTVTSAQKNPTAFYLCASSILAESSYNSPLHFGNGTRLTVT.

This clone was seen once. J is TRBJ2-3 and V is TRBV5-1; 8 bases match TRBD2. The CDR3 is made up of 14 amino acids. The ends lost 7 bases at V and 0 bases at J; junction bases unmatched: 4. The germline V gene encodes CDR1 SGHRS and CDR2 YFSETQ. CDR3 sequence reads: CASDRGGSTDTQYF. Written as DNA, the CDR3 is TGCGCCAGCGACCGCGGGGGGAGCACAGATACGCAGTATTTT.

The chain has TRBV19 and TRBJ1-1; possible D gene TRBD1, 6 bases. Trimming left V 6 bases short and J 1 base short, with 12 bases between. Per germline, CDR1 LNHDA and CDR2 SQIVND (reference sequence). This CDR3 has 14 residues. The CDR3 DNA follows: TGTGCCAGTAGCAACAGGGTTGCGAACACTGAAGCTTTCTTT. Its translation is CASSNRVANTEAFF.

This clone occurred a few times. This chain connects TRBV6-6 to TRBJ2-5; D is possibly TRBD1 (6 bases). Trimming shortened V by 2 bases and J by 5 bases, and 15 bases separated the two germline ends. This CDR3 spans 15 amino acids. CDR1 MNHNY and CDR2 SVGAGI come from the germline V gene (reference sequence). Written as DNA, the CDR3 is TGTGCCAGCAGTTACGCCGGGACACTACGGGAGACCCAGTACTTC. Protein: CASSYAGTLRETQYF.

The rearrangement uses TRBV4-2 and TRBJ1-1, with D unclear. The CDR3 is made up of 14 amino acids. In germline, CDR1 is LGHNA, CDR2 YNFKEQ. V was cut by 0 bases and J by 7 bases, with 12 bases left in between. This CDR3 is CASSQDRGWVEAFF. The DNA of the CDR3 is TGTGCCAGCAGCCAAGACCGGGGATGGGTTGAAGCTTTCTTT.

With respect to this clone: At one boundary the junction diverges from the germline segment, which might be a read error. CDR3 DNA: TGTGCCAGCAGCACAGGACAGGGGAACATCGGGGAGCTGTTTTTT. Encoded protein: CASSTGQGNIGELFF. The V and J genes are TRBV7-6 and TRBJ2-2, with 9 bases identical to TRBD1. From germline, CDR1 is SGHVS and CDR2 FNYEAQ. This CDR3 has 15 residues.

CDR3 sequence: CASSKGARGTEAFF. The CDR3 DNA sequence: TGTGCCAGCAGCAAGGGGGCACGGGGCACTGAAGCTTTCTTT. J is TRBJ1-1 and V is TRBV28; 7 bases agree with TRBD1. CDR1 is MDHEN and CDR2 is SYDVKM in the germline V gene. The junction had 8 bases not matched to a gene; V was cut back by 6 bases and J by 4 bases. CDR3 length equals 14 residues.

The chain has TRBV7-9 and TRBJ2-3, with 11 bases identical to TRBD2. This CDR3 region has 16 residues. V gave up 5 bases and J gave up 1 base; unmatched junction bases: 5. Per germline, CDR1 SEHNR and CDR2 FQNEAQ (reference sequence). The CDR3 region is CASSPPGLAGTDTQYF. CDR3 DNA sequence: TGTGCCAGCAGCCCCCCGGGACTAGCGGGCACAGATACGCAGTATTTT.